These 20 T cell receptor beta chains share one sample of origin, sequenced in a study of cytomegalovirus exposure and HLA in healthy donors. The PCR was carried out with 60 Vbeta primers and 13 Jbeta primers. Clones were read by immunoSEQ multiplex PCR, and TCRdb kept only the in-frame ones, dropping some. The table lists more than 95,000 clones, roughly three quarters of them singletons. The sequenced sample consisted of PBMCs. These receptors came from a woman aged 40 to 55 in good health and CMV-seronegative.

This clone came up a few times. The chain carries TRBV27 and TRBJ2-3; TRBD1 might be the D (6 bases). The CDR3 is made up of 17 amino acids. Germline V gene data show CDR1 as MNHEY and CDR2 as SMNVEV (reference sequence). V was cut by 1 base and J by 2 bases, with 16 bases left in between. The CDR3 is CASSLFGTKEDTDTQYF. In nucleotides, the CDR3 is TGTGCCAGCAGTTTATTCGGGACAAAAGAGGACACAGATACGCAGTATTTT.

A few counts support this clone. This rearrangement joins TRBV5-4 to TRBJ1-1, with D maybe TRBD1 (6 bases). The germline V gene has CDR1 SGHNT and CDR2 YYREEE (reference sequence). V lost 1 base, J lost 4 bases, and 14 bases lay in between. The CDR3 covers 15 residues. CDR3 sequence reads: CASSLPLGQTTEAFF. For the CDR3, the DNA is TGTGCCAGCAGCTTGCCCCTTGGACAGACCACTGAAGCTTTCTTT.

This rearrangement joins TRBV6-1 to TRBJ2-1, with 7 nucleotides matching TRBD1. J was trimmed by 8 bases and V by 5 bases; bases with no gene match: 12. CDR1 MNHNS and CDR2 SASEGT come from the germline V gene. The CDR3 sequence is 15 residues long. This CDR3 reads CASSPSGGAPYEQFF. CDR3 bases: TGTGCCAGCAGTCCCTCAGGGGGAGCTCCTTATGAGCAGTTCTTC.

This clone was observed a handful of times. The chain combines TRBV5-6 with TRBJ1-2; D possibly corresponds to TRBD1 (5 bases). Germline CDR1 is SGHDT and CDR2 is YYEEEE. Trimming pared 5 bases from V and 7 bases from J, leaving 18 bases between. CDR3 length equals 14 residues. CDR3 sequence reads: CASRGWEGLGGYTF. Here the CDR3 DNA reads TGTGCCAGCAGAGGTTGGGAGGGGCTTGGTGGCTACACCTTC.

The chain is built from TRBV7-2 and TRBJ2-7, with D perhaps matching TRBD2 (6 bases). Trimming stripped 7 bases from V and 7 bases from J, with 23 bases between. CDR1 and CDR2 from the germline V gene are SGHTA and FQGNSA. CDR3 length equals 15 residues. The CDR3 loop is CASNTRGTSVLEQYF. The CDR3 nucleotides read TGTGCCAGCAACACTCGCGGGACTTCCGTTCTGGAGCAGTACTTC.

This clone was seen only a few times. The chain recombines TRBV6-1 with TRBJ1-3; D unclear. V lost 1 base to trimming and J lost 2 bases, with 12 bases between them. The germline CDR1 and CDR2 sequences are MNHNS and SASEGT. The CDR3 length is 16 residues. The CDR3 DNA reads TGTGCCAGCAGTGAAGAGTCAGGCTCGGCTGGAAACACCATATATTTT. It specifies CASSEESGSAGNTIYF.

The gene calls are TRBV21-1 and TRBJ2-7; whether TRBD2, the table's D call, matches the DNA was not checked. TRBV21-1 is labeled a pseudogene. The CDR3 has 15 residues. The CDR3 DNA reads as TGTGCCAGCAGCAAACAGACTAGCGGGTCCTACGAGCAGTACTTC. Its protein product is CASSKQTSGSYEQYF.

The V and J genes are TRBV11-2 and TRBJ2-1; tentative D call: TRBD2 (6 bases). CDR3 length: 18 residues. From germline, CDR1 is SGHAT and CDR2 FQNNGV. Deletions cut 5 bases from V and 3 bases from J, with 23 bases between. The CDR3: CASSPRPSGRPFYNEQFF. The CDR3 DNA sequence: TGTGCCAGCAGCCCGCGGCCGAGCGGGCGGCCCTTCTACAATGAGCAGTTCTTC.

The V call is TRBV7-8, the J call TRBJ2-1; no reliable D call. The V end lost 5 bases, the J end lost 5 bases, and 16 bases lay between the germline ends. The CDR3 has 15 residues. Germline values: CDR1 SGHVS, CDR2 FQNEAQ. CDR3: CASSPSPGWDNEQFF. DNA of the CDR3: TGTGCCAGCAGCCCCTCCCCAGGATGGGACAATGAGCAGTTCTTC. The variable domain in full, with the rest retrieved from reference TRBV7-8 and TRBJ2-1, is GAGVSQSPRYKVAKRGQDVALRCDPISGHVSLFWYQQALGQGPEFLTYFQNEAQLDKSGLPSDRFFAERPEGSVSTLKIQRTQQEDSAVYLCASSPSPGWDNEQFFGPGTRLTVL.

The J gene is TRBJ1-1, the V gene TRBV5-1; D may be TRBD1 (5 bases). Trimming pared 4 bases from V and 11 bases from J, leaving 15 bases between. Germline V gene lookup returns CDR1 SGHRS and CDR2 YFSETQ. The CDR3 totals 12 residues. The CDR3 is CASSLSGTGAFF. CDR3 nucleotides: TGCGCCAGCAGCCTGTCGGGGACTGGGGCTTTCTTT.

The CDR3 is CSVELQGRGTEAFF. In DNA form, the CDR3 reads TGCAGCGTTGAACTGCAGGGCAGGGGCACTGAAGCTTTCTTT. The chain couples TRBV29-1 to TRBJ1-1; maybe TRBD1 (6 bases). CDR3 length: 14 amino acids. Germline V lookup: CDR1 SQVTM, CDR2 ANQGSEA. V lost 2 bases to trimming and J lost 4 bases, with 14 bases between them.

Concerning this clone: One junction end does not reproduce the germline sequence, and a read error may be involved. This chain connects TRBV7-7 to TRBJ2-7; 8 nucleotides align to TRBD2. The CDR3 extends over 15 amino acids. In germline, CDR1 is SSHAT, CDR2 FNYEAQ (reference sequence). The CDR3 sequence: CASSLWRAGVYEQYF. The CDR3 region has the DNA TGTGCTAGCAGCTTATGGAGAGCGGGAGTCTACGAGCAGTACTTC.

Only one count was recorded for this clone. J is TRBJ2-7 and V is TRBV28; the match to TRBD2 covers 10 bases. Germline values: CDR1 MDHEN, CDR2 SYDVKM. Trimming at V came to 4 bases and at J to 0 bases, leaving 3 bases not matched to a gene. This CDR3 is 15 amino acids long. The CDR3 spells CASSSASGSSYEQYF. DNA for the CDR3: TGTGCCAGCAGTTCCGCTAGCGGGAGCTCCTACGAGCAGTACTTC.

This clone is a singleton in its sample. The J gene is TRBJ1-1, the V gene TRBV14; tentatively, D is TRBD1 (5 bases). The CDR3 sequence is 16 residues long. Trimming shortened V by 5 bases and J by 8 bases, and 24 bases separated the two germline ends. Per the germline V gene, CDR1 is SGHDN and CDR2 is FVKESK. CDR3 in amino acids: CASSSRWPGRIMEAFF. The CDR3 DNA sequence: TGTGCCAGCAGCTCTAGGTGGCCAGGGAGGATTATGGAAGCTTTCTTT.

Turning to this clone: At one end the junction does not follow the germline gene, possibly because of a read error. The genes are TRBV7-9 and TRBJ1-3, with no clear D. CDR1 is SEHNR, CDR2 FQNEAQ, per germline (reference sequence). This CDR3 is 15 amino acids long. CDR3 sequence: CSSSSTPGSGNTIYF. In nucleotides, the CDR3 is TGTTCCAGCAGCTCTACTCCGGGCTCTGGAAACACCATATATTTT.

This rearrangement joins TRBV5-1 to TRBJ2-1; 9 positions match TRBD2. The CDR3 loop spans 15 amino acids. Germline-derived CDR1 and CDR2 are SGHRS and YFSETQ. With 3 bases clipped from V and 9 bases from J, the junction kept 10 bases outside the gene matches. CDR3 protein: CASSWGASGNSEQFF. In nucleotides, the CDR3 is TGCGCCAGCAGCTGGGGGGCTAGCGGGAATTCTGAGCAGTTCTTC.

This chain joins TRBV25-1 and TRBJ2-1, with TRBD1 matching 8 bases. V lost 6 bases, J lost 7 bases, and 8 bases stayed unmatched. CDR3 length: 14 amino acids. CDR1 is MGHDK, CDR2 SYGVNS, per germline. Here the CDR3 reads CASRTQGAVNEQFF. The CDR3 DNA sequence: TGTGCCAGCAGGACCCAGGGGGCAGTGAATGAGCAGTTCTTC.

V usage is TRBV29-1 and J usage is TRBJ2-2; TRBD2 might be the D (5 bases). The CDR3 extends over 11 amino acids. Germline V lookup: CDR1 SQVTM, CDR2 ANQGSEA. In DNA, the CDR3 is TGCACCGCAGAGGGCACCGGGGAGCTGTTTTTT. This codes for CTAEGTGELFF.

DNA for the CDR3: TGCGCCAGCAGCCAAGGACCGAGCGGGAGAGGAACCGGGGAGCTGTTTTTT. Protein: CASSQGPSGRGTGELFF. The rearrangement links TRBV4-3 to TRBJ2-2, with 8 bases matching TRBD2. The CDR3 spans 17 residues. Germline V gene data show CDR1 as LGHNA and CDR2 as YSLEER. The V and J ends lost 1 base and 5 bases, in that order; junction bases with no gene match: 9.

The CDR3 protein is CASRGEELSMNTEAFF. The CDR3 DNA follows: TGTGCCAGCAGGGGAGAGGAATTAAGCATGAACACTGAAGCTTTCTTT. This rearrangement joins TRBV25-1 to TRBJ1-1; no reliable D call. The CDR3 has 16 amino acids. The germline V and J ends were trimmed by 6 bases and 0 bases, with 17 bases remaining between them. CDR1 MGHDK and CDR2 SYGVNS come from the germline V gene.